This T cell receptor (beta chain) came from a study of post-analysis software for immune sequencing data. About the study: The courses of disease that were included comprised relapsing-remitting, secondary progressive and progressive-relapsing multiple sclerosis. Whole-study results and caveats: By F measure, strong co-clustering occurred among samples prepared in the same batch. Controls showed significantly higher normalized Chao1 diversity than did multiple sclerosis patients. Five TRBV segments, including TRBV5-6, TRBV5-1 and TRBV20-1, were more frequent in patients than controls.

The germline CDR1 and CDR2 sequences are MNHNY and SVGAGI (reference sequence). The CDR3 extends over 14 amino acids. V was pared by 2 bases and J by 2 bases, with 1 base of the junction left unmatched. This clonotype has only a few counts. Its matching antigen is unknown. Included in the TCR beta cDNA libraries were unique molecular identifiers. The yield from approximately 1 to 10 million T cells was roughly 0.5 million cDNA molecules in total. TCRdb used MiXCR to reprocess the PCR reads, holding one entry per CDR3 protein. The sample has about 820,000 distinct CDR3 sequences, about 53% seen once; the top ten hold 4.6%.

The TCR originated in a girl aged 10-17 years with multiple sclerosis. The sample taken for sequencing was blood. This chain links TRBV6-6 with TRBJ2-7, with 9 bases aligning to TRBD2. CDR3 protein: CASSYAGGPYEQYF. In nucleotides, the CDR3 is TGTGCCAGCAGTTACGCGGGAGGGCCCTACGAGCAGTACTTC.